This paragraph reports one T cell receptor (beta chain). These data come from a study of blood T cell repertoires in COVID-19. Study-level background: From T cells, B-cell-depleted T cells, or PBMCs came the material, which was cDNA or gDNA.

Profiled with immunoSEQ multiplex PCR; TCRdb holds only in-frame clones, not every one. The sample has tens of thousands of clones; about 82% are singletons. The TCR sequence derives from a woman aged 40 to 49 with acute COVID-19. Specimen: PBMCs or T cells enriched from blood (not recorded which).

This chain's CDR3 is CASKDRAYGYTF. DNA for the CDR3: TGTGCCAGCAAGGACAGGGCGTATGGCTACACCTTC. V gene TRBV3-1 (or the pseudogene TRBV3-2) combines with J gene TRBJ1-2; 8 bases fit TRBD1. The junction had 3 bases not matched to a gene; V was cut back by 7 bases and J by 5 bases. This CDR3 contains 12 residues. CDR1 is LGHDT, CDR2 YNNKEL, per germline (reference sequence).